The 29 T cell receptor beta chains below were found in one sample sequenced in a study of T cells in Graves' hyperthyroidism and ophthalmopathy. Template material for amplifying TCR beta CDR3 regions consisted of RNA transcripts. TCR CDR3 regions were first amplified by RT-PCR with HTBI primers. TCRdb re-derived calls from the multiplex PCR reads in MiXCR, one entry per CDR3 protein. The table records some 760,000 distinct CDR3 sequences, around 15% of them present only once. The sample comprised blood. These receptors were collected from a woman younger than 30 with Graves' hyperthyroidism.

The sample holds many counts of this clonotype. The chain combines TRBV7-8 with TRBJ1-6; 7 bases align to TRBD1. This CDR3 is built from 16 residues. V gave up 1 base and J gave up 6 bases; unmatched junction bases: 6. Germline CDR1 reads SGHVS; CDR2 reads FQNEAQ. The CDR3 bases are TGTGCCAGCAGCTTAGGGGGGACAGCAACTAATTCACCCCTCCACTTT. The encoded protein is CASSLGGTATNSPLHF.

This clonotype was seen ten or more times. The chain has TRBV6-1 and TRBJ1-1; maybe TRBD1 (5 bases). Per germline, CDR1 MNHNS and CDR2 SASEGT. This CDR3 has 14 amino acids. The V end was cut by 5 bases, the J end by 1 base, with 11 bases between. In nucleotides, the CDR3 is TGTGCCAGCAGTTCTCTGGGGGAGAACACTGAAGCTTTCTTT. The encoded protein is CASSSLGENTEAFF.

This clonotype was counted a few times. The chain is built from TRBV7-9 and TRBJ2-3; D gene uncertain. The germline gives CDR1 SEHNR, CDR2 FQNEAQ (reference sequence). This CDR3 has 15 amino acids. V was clipped by 3 bases and J by 3 bases, with 13 bases between them. CDR3 sequence: CASSLSPFSTDTQYF. In DNA, the CDR3 is TGTGCCAGCAGCTTGTCCCCGTTTTCTACAGATACGCAGTATTTT. The full variable domain, rest sourced from reference TRBV7-9 and TRBJ2-3, is DTGVSQNPRHKITKRGQNVTFRCDPISEHNRLYWYRQTLGQGPEFLTYFQNEAQLEKSRLLSDRFSAERPKGSFSTLEIQRTEQGDSAMYLCASSLSPFSTDTQYFGPGTRLTVL.

This clonotype was found many times. V usage is TRBV28 and J usage is TRBJ1-5; D not resolved. CDR1 MDHEN and CDR2 SYDVKM come from the germline V gene. V lost 5 bases, J lost 1 base, and 12 bases lay in between. The CDR3 sequence is 15 residues long. The chain's CDR3 is CASSQWTGSNQPQHF. Written as DNA, the CDR3 is TGTGCCAGCAGTCAGTGGACGGGGAGCAATCAGCCCCAGCATTTT. Full variable domain (remainder filled in from reference TRBV28 and TRBJ1-5): DVKVTQSSRYLVKRTGEKVFLECVQDMDHENMFWYRQDPGLGLRLIYFSYDVKMKEKGDIPEGYSVSREKKERFSLILESASTNQTSMYLCASSQWTGSNQPQHFGDGTRLSIL.

This clonotype was found a few times. The V call is TRBV20-1, the J call TRBJ1-5; D is possibly TRBD1 (5 bases). Germline lookup yields CDR1 DFQATT and CDR2 SNEGSKA (reference sequence). V was trimmed by 6 bases and J by 1 base, leaving 16 bases between them. This CDR3 region has 15 residues. CDR3 sequence (DNA): TGCAGTGCGAAAACGGGGGGGGGGAGCAATCAGCCCCAGCATTTT. Its translation is CSAKTGGGSNQPQHF.

This clonotype was counted many times. The rearrangement uses TRBV27 and TRBJ2-7; D gene uncertain. The length of the CDR3 is 12 residues. Trimming shortened V by 0 bases and J by 6 bases, and 6 bases separated the two germline ends. Germline-derived CDR1 and CDR2 are MNHEY and SMNVEV (reference sequence). CDR3 coding DNA: TGTGCCAGCAGTTTATCATTTGGCGAGCAGTACTTC. This translates into CASSLSFGEQYF.

This chain uses TRBV6-2 or TRBV6-3 with TRBJ2-7, with D hard to call. V was cut by 6 bases and J by 0 bases, with 9 bases left in between. CDR3 size: 13 residues. From germline, CDR1 is MNHEY and CDR2 SVGEGT. CDR3 sequence reads: CASSTSSSYEQYF. CDR3 in DNA: TGTGCCAGCAGCACATCGAGCTCCTACGAGCAGTACTTC.

This clonotype was detected ten times or more. The rearrangement joins TRBV27 to TRBJ2-1; 9 bases fit TRBD2. V lost 6 bases to trimming and J lost 2 bases; unmatched junction nucleotides: 11. The CDR3 runs 17 residues. Germline CDR1 is MNHEY and CDR2 is SMNVEV (reference sequence). CDR3 protein: CASSRIAGAGAYNEQFF. In DNA form, the CDR3 reads TGTGCCAGCAGCCGAATAGCGGGAGCGGGGGCCTACAATGAGCAGTTCTTC.

This clonotype was counted only a few times. The V and J genes are TRBV7-8 and TRBJ2-5, with 11 bases fitting TRBD2. CDR1 is SGHVS and CDR2 is FQNEAQ in the germline V gene. The CDR3 extends over 19 amino acids. After removal of 1 base from V and 2 bases from J, the junction contained 12 bases not matched to a gene. Here the CDR3 reads CASSLVTGGIAGGQETQYF. The DNA for the CDR3 is TGTGCCAGCAGCTTAGTAACGGGGGGGATAGCGGGAGGGCAAGAGACCCAGTACTTC. The whole variable domain, remainder taken from reference TRBV7-8 and TRBJ2-5, is GAGVSQSPRYKVAKRGQDVALRCDPISGHVSLFWYQQALGQGPEFLTYFQNEAQLDKSGLPSDRFFAERPEGSVSTLKIQRTQQEDSAVYLCASSLVTGGIAGGQETQYFGPGTRLLVL.

This clonotype was found many times. The chain couples TRBV11-2 to TRBJ2-3; TRBD2 matches at 8 bases. From germline, CDR1 is SGHAT and CDR2 FQNNGV. With 0 bases clipped from V and 4 bases from J, the junction kept 9 bases outside the gene matches. The CDR3 sequence is 17 residues long. CDR3 protein: CASSLDRGGRSADTQYF. In DNA form, the CDR3 reads TGTGCCAGCAGCTTAGATCGGGGCGGGAGGTCAGCAGATACGCAGTATTTT.

Many counts were recorded for this clonotype. V and J are TRBV29-1 and TRBJ2-7; D not resolved. The CDR3 covers 15 residues. Germline loops: CDR1 SQVTM, CDR2 ANQGSEA. Trimming cost V 4 bases and J 6 bases, with 22 bases left between them. CDR3 in amino acids: CSVASDMSARGEQYF. In DNA, the CDR3 is TGCAGCGTTGCAAGCGATATGAGTGCCCGTGGCGAGCAGTACTTC.

This clonotype has ten or more counts. CDR3 sequence reads: CSAYTGLDHQPQHF. CDR3 DNA: TGCAGTGCTTACACAGGGTTAGATCATCAGCCCCAGCATTTT. The rearrangement links TRBV20-1 to TRBJ1-5, with a weak D call TRBD1 (6 bases). V was shortened by 5 bases and J by 5 bases, with 16 bases between the two germline ends. The germline gives CDR1 DFQATT, CDR2 SNEGSKA (reference sequence). This CDR3 has 14 residues.

This clonotype was seen ten or more times. The genes are TRBV7-9 and TRBJ2-5; TRBD1 matches at 11 bases. CDR1 and CDR2 (germline): SEHNR, FQNEAQ (reference sequence). The CDR3 is 19 amino acids. Trimming removed 5 bases from V and 7 bases from J; junction bases left unmatched: 21. CDR3 region: CASSPRGQGARGLDWTQYF. The DNA of the CDR3 is TGTGCCAGCAGCCCCCGTGGACAGGGGGCGCGCGGACTGGATTGGACCCAGTACTTC.

This clonotype appeared a few times. The V and J genes are TRBV7-9 and TRBJ2-5; D is possibly TRBD1 (5 bases). The CDR3 has 17 amino acids. V lost 6 bases, J lost 5 bases, and 25 bases lay in between. Germline V CDR1 and CDR2: SEHNR, FQNEAQ (reference sequence). CDR3 DNA: TGTGCCAGCAGTCAAAGGCAGGCGTGGCAGGGTGTCGAGACCCAGTACTTC. This sequence encodes CASSQRQAWQGVETQYF.

This clonotype was recorded many times. The chain carries TRBV11-2 and TRBJ2-7, with TRBD1 matching over 7 bases. Losses at the gene ends were 3 bases for V and 1 base for J; bases not matched to a gene: 3. This CDR3 is 14 amino acids long. Germline V gene data show CDR1 as SGHAT and CDR2 as FQNNGV. In DNA, the CDR3 is TGTGCCAGCAGCTTTAACAGGGGTTCCTACGAGCAGTACTTC. This translates into CASSFNRGSYEQYF.

At least ten counts were recorded for this clonotype. CDR3 in amino acids: CASSSRGLAADTQYF. The DNA for the CDR3 is TGTGCCAGCAGTTCCAGGGGACTAGCAGCAGATACGCAGTATTTT. The J gene is TRBJ2-3, the V gene TRBV27; TRBD2 aligns across 9 bases. The germline CDR1 and CDR2 sequences are MNHEY and SMNVEV (reference sequence). The CDR3 runs 15 residues. V lost 4 bases and J lost 4; bases outside the gene matches: 6.

This clonotype was observed a handful of times. V gene TRBV19 combines with J gene TRBJ1-1; the match to TRBD1 covers 10 bases. There are 17 residues in the CDR3. Germline CDR1 is LNHDA and CDR2 is SQIVND (reference sequence). Losses at the gene ends were 3 bases for V and 4 bases for J; bases not matched to a gene: 11. This CDR3 is CASSIPDRGRPGTEAFF. The CDR3 nucleotides are TGTGCCAGTAGTATCCCAGACAGGGGGCGGCCGGGCACTGAAGCTTTCTTT.

The gene calls are TRBV12-5 and TRBJ2-7, with TRBD2 matching 9 bases. Germline trimming cut 1 base from V and 5 bases from J; bases unmatched to any gene: 9. This CDR3 comprises 16 residues. Germline CDR1 and CDR2: LGHNT and FRNRAP. In DNA, the CDR3 is TGTGCTAGTGGTTTGGGACTAGCGGAATTAGTCCACGAGCAGTACTTC. As protein: CASGLGLAELVHEQYF.

This clonotype was observed many times. The chain recombines TRBV7-9 with TRBJ1-2; D gene uncertain. This CDR3 is 13 amino acids long. V dropped 4 bases and J dropped 8 bases, with 14 bases sitting between them. Germline V gives CDR1 SEHNR, CDR2 FQNEAQ (reference sequence). The CDR3 coding sequence is TGTGCCAGCAGCTACGTCAACGGGCAAGGCTACACCTTC. This codes for CASSYVNGQGYTF.

V usage is TRBV28 and J usage is TRBJ1-4; no reliable D call. The V and J ends lost 10 bases and 5 bases respectively, with 14 bases between them. CDR3 length: 13 residues. CDR1 and CDR2 from the germline V gene are MDHEN and SYDVKM. The chain's CDR3 is CATLSGQNEKLFF. Here the CDR3 DNA reads TGTGCCACTCTATCCGGCCAGAATGAAAAACTGTTTTTT.

This clonotype occurred many times. The V gene is TRBV7-9, the J gene TRBJ2-1; 8 positions match TRBD2. The CDR3 extends over 16 amino acids. Germline-derived CDR1 and CDR2 are SEHNR and FQNEAQ (reference sequence). V lost 4 bases to trimming and J lost 0 bases; unmatched junction nucleotides: 5. The CDR3 spells CASSSQRESSYNEQFF. CDR3 in DNA: TGTGCCAGCAGCTCCCAGCGGGAGTCCTCCTACAATGAGCAGTTCTTC. Variable domain in full (rest from reference TRBV7-9 and TRBJ2-1): DTGVSQNPRHKITKRGQNVTFRCDPISEHNRLYWYRQTLGQGPEFLTYFQNEAQLEKSRLLSDRFSAERPKGSFSTLEIQRTEQGDSAMYLCASSSQRESSYNEQFFGPGTRLTVL.

This clonotype was counted a few times. The V and J genes are TRBV11-3 and TRBJ2-7, with D possibly being TRBD2 (5 bases). V was cut by 2 bases and J by 5 bases, with 10 bases left in between. This CDR3 is 13 amino acids long. The V gene's germline CDR1 is SGHNT and CDR2 YENEEA. The CDR3 protein is CASSLNVRDEQYF. The CDR3 DNA follows: TGTGCCAGCAGCTTAAATGTGCGGGACGAGCAGTACTTC.

This clonotype was recorded many times. The chain combines TRBV7-2 with TRBJ2-7; tentative D call: TRBD2 (6 bases). From germline, CDR1 is SGHTA and CDR2 FQGNSA. This CDR3 spans 15 amino acids. The ends were cut back, 7 bases at V and 2 bases at J, with 18 bases in the middle. CDR3 region: CASNPGGVIAYEQYF. The CDR3 coding sequence is TGTGCCAGCAACCCCGGGGGAGTTATTGCCTACGAGCAGTACTTC.

The chain is built from TRBV4-1 and TRBJ2-1, with no clear D. With 1 base removed from V and 1 base from J, the gap between germline ends came to 5 bases. CDR1 and CDR2 from the germline V gene are MGHRA and YSYEKL. The CDR3 is made up of 14 amino acids. The CDR3: CASSQGISYNEQFF. DNA of the CDR3: TGCGCCAGCAGCCAAGGAATATCCTACAATGAGCAGTTCTTC.

This clonotype appeared many times. The genes are TRBV20-1 and TRBJ1-6, with 7 bases that match TRBD1. CDR3 length equals 15 residues. Germline CDR1 and CDR2: DFQATT and SNEGSKA (reference sequence). V trimming: 3 bases; J trimming: 7 bases; junction bases outside the gene matches: 9. The DNA for the CDR3 is TGCAGTGCTAGTCGACAGGGTGTGGGCAATTCACCCCTCCACTTT. It yields the protein CSASRQGVGNSPLHF.

The CDR3 loop is CASSSGTGREGQPQHF. The CDR3 bases are TGTGCCAGCAGCTCCGGGACAGGGCGGGAGGGCCAGCCCCAGCATTTT. The chain uses TRBV6-2 or TRBV6-3 and TRBJ1-5; 9 bases map to TRBD1. V lost 6 bases and J lost 7; bases outside the gene matches: 13. The CDR3 extends over 16 amino acids. Germline CDR1 MNHEY, CDR2 SVGEGT.

The chain uses TRBV20-1 and TRBJ2-2; 12 nucleotides agree with TRBD2. CDR1 is DFQATT and CDR2 is SNEGSKA in the germline V gene (reference sequence). The CDR3 is 16 residues long. The trim removed 3 bases at V and 5 bases at J, leaving 7 bases unmatched. CDR3 DNA sequence: TGCAGTGCTAGGGCTAGCGGGAGGGCCGGGACCGGGGAGCTGTTTTTT. Translated, it gives CSARASGRAGTGELFF.

This clonotype was counted ten times or more. The CDR3 spells CASSFLSNLRTNTGELFF. CDR3 coding DNA: TGTGCCAGCAGCTTCCTCAGCAACTTACGGACGAACACCGGGGAGCTGTTTTTT. V and J are TRBV7-2 and TRBJ2-2, with no clear D. Trimming left V 3 bases short and J 0 bases short, with 17 bases between. Germline V gene sequence: CDR1 SGHTA, CDR2 FQGNSA. This CDR3 is 18 amino acids long.

The chain uses TRBV11-1 and TRBJ2-5; TRBD1 is a possible D gene (6 bases). Trimming shortened V by 5 bases and J by 0 bases, and 13 bases separated the two germline ends. CDR3 size: 15 residues. In germline, CDR1 is SGHAT, CDR2 FQDESV (reference sequence). The CDR3 loop reads CASSPRTANQETQYF. The CDR3 DNA follows: TGTGCCAGCAGCCCTCGGACAGCGAACCAAGAGACCCAGTACTTC.